Sequencing of this T cell receptor (beta chain) was carried out in a study of blood T cell repertoires in COVID-19. This clone occurred once. The repertoire was sequenced with immunoSEQ multiplex PCR; TCRdb's copy has only in-frame clones and lacks some. Altogether under 200,000 clones are present, under 90% being singletons, with the ten largest covering roughly 2%. Sample: peripheral blood. The receptor's source is a woman of 80 years or more with acute or convalescent COVID-19.

CDR3 in amino acids: CSVVDRAAEAFF. DNA of the CDR3: TGCAGCGTTGTGGACAGGGCCGCTGAAGCTTTCTTT. The chain has TRBV29-1 and TRBJ1-1, with 8 bases that match TRBD1. The germline V gene has CDR1 SQVTM and CDR2 ANQGSEA. The CDR3 length is 12 residues. The V segment lost 4 bases and the J segment 6 bases; nucleotides outside the gene matches: 4.